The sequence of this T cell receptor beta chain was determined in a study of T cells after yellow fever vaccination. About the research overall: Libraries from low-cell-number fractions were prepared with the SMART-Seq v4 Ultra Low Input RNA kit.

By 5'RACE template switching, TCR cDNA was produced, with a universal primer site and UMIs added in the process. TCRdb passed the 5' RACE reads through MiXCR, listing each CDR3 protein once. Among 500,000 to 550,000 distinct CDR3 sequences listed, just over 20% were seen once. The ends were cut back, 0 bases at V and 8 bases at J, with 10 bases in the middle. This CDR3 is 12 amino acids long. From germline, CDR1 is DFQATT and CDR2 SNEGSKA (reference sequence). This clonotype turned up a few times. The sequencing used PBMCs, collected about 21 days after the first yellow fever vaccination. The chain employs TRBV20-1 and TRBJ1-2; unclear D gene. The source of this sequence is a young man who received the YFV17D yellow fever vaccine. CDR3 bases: TGCAGTGCTAGAGATTATTTGGGAGGCTACACCTTC. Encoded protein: CSARDYLGGYTF.